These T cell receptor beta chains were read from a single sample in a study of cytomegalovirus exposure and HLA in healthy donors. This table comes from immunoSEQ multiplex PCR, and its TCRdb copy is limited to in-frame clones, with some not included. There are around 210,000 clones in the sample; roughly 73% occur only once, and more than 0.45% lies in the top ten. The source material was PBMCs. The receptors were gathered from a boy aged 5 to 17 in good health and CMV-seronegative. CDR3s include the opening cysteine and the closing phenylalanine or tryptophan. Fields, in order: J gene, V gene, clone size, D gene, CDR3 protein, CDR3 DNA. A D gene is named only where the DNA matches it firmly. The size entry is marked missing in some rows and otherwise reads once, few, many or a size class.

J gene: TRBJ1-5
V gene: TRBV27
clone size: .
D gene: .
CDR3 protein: CASSPQVYQPQHF
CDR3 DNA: TGTGCCAGCAGTCCACAGGTTTACCAGCCCCAGCATTTT

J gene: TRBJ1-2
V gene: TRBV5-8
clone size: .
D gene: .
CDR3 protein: CASSLDSRYGYTF
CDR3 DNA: TGTGCCAGCAGCTTGGACAGTCGCTATGGCTACACCTTC

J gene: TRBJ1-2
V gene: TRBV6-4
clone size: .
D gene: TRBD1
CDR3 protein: CASSEDRGAGYTF
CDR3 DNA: TGTGCCAGCAGTGAGGACAGGGGGGCTGGCTACACCTTC

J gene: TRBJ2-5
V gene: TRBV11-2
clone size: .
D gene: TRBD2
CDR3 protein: CASSPSRGGETQYF
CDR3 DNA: TGTGCCAGCAGCCCCTCCCGGGGGGGTGAGACCCAGTACTTC

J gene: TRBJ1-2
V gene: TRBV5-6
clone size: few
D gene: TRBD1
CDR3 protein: CASSPDRGDYGYTF
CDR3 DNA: TGTGCCAGCAGCCCGGACAGGGGGGACTATGGCTACACCTTC

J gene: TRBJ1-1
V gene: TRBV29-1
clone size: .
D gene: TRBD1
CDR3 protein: CSVVQGTTYGEAFF
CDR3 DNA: TGCAGCGTGGTACAGGGGACGACCTATGGTGAAGCTTTCTTT

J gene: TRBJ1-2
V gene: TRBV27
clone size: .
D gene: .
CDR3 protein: CASSLGGRGYGYTF
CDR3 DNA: TGTGCCAGCAGTTTAGGGGGTCGGGGGTATGGCTACACCTTC

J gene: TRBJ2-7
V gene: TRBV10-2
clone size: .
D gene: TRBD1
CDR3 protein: CASSVAGTGAYEQYF
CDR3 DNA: TGCGCCAGCAGTGTAGCCGGGACAGGAGCCTACGAGCAGTACTTC

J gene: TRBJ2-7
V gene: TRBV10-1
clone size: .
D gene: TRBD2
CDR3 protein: CASSSGGYEQYF
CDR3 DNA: TGCGCCAGCTCTAGCGGGGGCTACGAGCAGTACTTC

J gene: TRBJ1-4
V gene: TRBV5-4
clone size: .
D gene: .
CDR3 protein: CASSTPGLNEKLFF
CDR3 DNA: TGTGCCAGCAGCACCCCAGGACTCAATGAAAAACTGTTTTTT

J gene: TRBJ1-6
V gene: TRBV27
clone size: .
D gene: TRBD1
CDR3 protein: CASTPIIYGQGRASPLHF
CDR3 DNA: TGTGCCAGCACCCCAATTATTTACGGACAGGGAAGGGCTTCACCCCTCCACTTT

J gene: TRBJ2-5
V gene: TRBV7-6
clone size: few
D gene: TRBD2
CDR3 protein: CASSREGGGPQETQYF
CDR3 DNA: TGTGCCAGCAGCCGGGAGGGCGGGGGGCCCCAAGAGACCCAGTACTTC

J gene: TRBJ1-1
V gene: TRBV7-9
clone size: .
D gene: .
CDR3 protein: CASSPRNRPQEAFF
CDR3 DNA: TGTGCCAGCAGCCCAAGAAACAGGCCTCAGGAAGCTTTCTTT

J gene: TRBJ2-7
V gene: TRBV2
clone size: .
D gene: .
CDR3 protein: CASSVIGTTAYEQYF
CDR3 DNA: TGTGCCAGCAGTGTCATAGGGACAACAGCCTACGAGCAGTACTTC

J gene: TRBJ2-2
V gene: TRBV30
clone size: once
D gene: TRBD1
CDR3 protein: CAWRGGTGTGELFF
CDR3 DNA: TGTGCCTGGAGAGGCGGGACAGGGACCGGGGAGCTGTTTTTT

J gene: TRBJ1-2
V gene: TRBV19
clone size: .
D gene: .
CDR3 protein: CASSIEAVLYGYTF
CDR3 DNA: TGTGCCAGTAGTATTGAGGCAGTCCTCTATGGCTACACCTTC

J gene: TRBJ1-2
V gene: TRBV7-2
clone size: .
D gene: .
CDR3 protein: CASSFNGPRGYGYTF
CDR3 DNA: TGTGCCAGCAGCTTTAATGGACCTAGAGGGTATGGCTACACCTTC

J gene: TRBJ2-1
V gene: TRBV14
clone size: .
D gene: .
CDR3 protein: CASSQDFRPDYNEQFF
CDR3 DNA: TGTGCCAGCAGCCAAGATTTCCGCCCAGATTACAATGAGCAGTTCTTC

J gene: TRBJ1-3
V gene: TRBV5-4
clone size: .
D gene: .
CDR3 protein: CASSLAVLSSGSGNTIYF
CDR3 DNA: TGTGCCAGCAGCTTGGCCGTGCTGTCTTCGGGCTCTGGAAACACCATATATTTT

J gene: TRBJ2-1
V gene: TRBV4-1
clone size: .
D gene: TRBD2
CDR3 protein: CASSQVVRESTAGFYNEQFF
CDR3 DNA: TGCGCCAGCAGCCAAGTCGTTCGGGAGTCGACAGCGGGATTCTACAATGAGCAGTTCTTC

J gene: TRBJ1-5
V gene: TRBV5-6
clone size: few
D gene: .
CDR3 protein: CASSLVGQPQHF
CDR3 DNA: TGTGCCAGCAGCTTGGTGGGCCAGCCCCAGCATTTT

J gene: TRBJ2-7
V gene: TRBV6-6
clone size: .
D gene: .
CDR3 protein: CASSPNRREQYF
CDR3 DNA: TGTGCCAGCAGTCCTAACAGGCGCGAGCAGTACTTC

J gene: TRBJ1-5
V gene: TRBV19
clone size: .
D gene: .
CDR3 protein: CASSMTAQPQHF
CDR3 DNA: TGTGCCAGTAGTATGACAGCTCAGCCCCAGCATTTT

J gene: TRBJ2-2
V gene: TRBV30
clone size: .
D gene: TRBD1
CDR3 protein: CAWGQGPDTGELFF
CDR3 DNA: TGTGCCTGGGGACAGGGACCGGACACCGGGGAGCTGTTTTTT

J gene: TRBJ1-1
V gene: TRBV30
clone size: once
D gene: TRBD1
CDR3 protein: CAWSPNRGRGTEAFF
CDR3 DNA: TGTGCCTGGAGTCCCAACAGGGGGCGCGGCACTGAAGCTTTCTTT

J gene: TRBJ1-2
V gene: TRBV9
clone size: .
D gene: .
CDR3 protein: CASSAPDRANYGYTF
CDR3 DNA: TGTGCCAGCAGCGCACCGGACAGAGCTAACTATGGCTACACCTTC

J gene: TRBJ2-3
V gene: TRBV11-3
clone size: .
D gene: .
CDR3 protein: CASSLRSSDTQYF
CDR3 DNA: TGTGCCAGCAGCTTGCGGTCGTCAGATACGCAGTATTTT

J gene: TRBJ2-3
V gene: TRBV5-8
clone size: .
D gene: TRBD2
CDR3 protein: CASSDSGGGSDTQYF
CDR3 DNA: TGTGCCAGCAGCGATAGCGGGGGTGGCTCAGATACGCAGTATTTT

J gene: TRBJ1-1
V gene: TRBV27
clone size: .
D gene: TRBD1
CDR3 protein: CASSLLDRGHGEAFF
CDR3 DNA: TGTGCCAGCAGTTTATTGGACAGGGGGCATGGTGAAGCTTTCTTT

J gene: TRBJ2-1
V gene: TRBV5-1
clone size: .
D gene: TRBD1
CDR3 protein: CASRVAQGANEQFF
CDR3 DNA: TGCGCCAGCAGAGTAGCACAGGGGGCGAATGAGCAGTTCTTC

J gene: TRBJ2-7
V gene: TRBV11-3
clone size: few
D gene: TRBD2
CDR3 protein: CASSLDGSGRASGQYF
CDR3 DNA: TGTGCCAGCAGCTTAGATGGTAGCGGGAGGGCCTCCGGGCAGTACTTC

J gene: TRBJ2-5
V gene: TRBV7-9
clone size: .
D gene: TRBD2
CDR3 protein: CASSLGMRTSGSYETQYF
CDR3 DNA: TGTGCCAGCAGCTTAGGGATGAGGACTAGCGGGAGTTATGAGACCCAGTACTTC

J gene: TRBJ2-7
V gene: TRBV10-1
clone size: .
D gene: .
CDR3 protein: CASTPGGTGEQYF
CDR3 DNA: TGCGCCAGCACGCCAGGCGGGACCGGCGAGCAGTACTTC

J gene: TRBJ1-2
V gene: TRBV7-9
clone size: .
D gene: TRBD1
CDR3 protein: CASSLERTGSGYTF
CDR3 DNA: TGTGCCAGCAGCTTAGAGCGGACAGGGAGTGGCTACACCTTC

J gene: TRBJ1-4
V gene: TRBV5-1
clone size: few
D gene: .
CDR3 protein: CASSLVGTGVGKLFF
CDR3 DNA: TGCGCCAGCAGCTTGGTAGGGACGGGGGTTGGAAAACTGTTTTTT

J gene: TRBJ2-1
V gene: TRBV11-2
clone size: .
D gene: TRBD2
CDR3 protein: CASSLDLRLAGHRGNEQFF
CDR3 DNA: TGTGCCAGCAGCTTAGATTTGAGACTAGCGGGCCACCGGGGGAATGAGCAGTTCTTC

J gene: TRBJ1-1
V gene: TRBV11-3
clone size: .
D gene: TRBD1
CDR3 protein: CASRPGQGEAFF
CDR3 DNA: TGTGCCAGCAGGCCGGGACAGGGGGAAGCTTTCTTT

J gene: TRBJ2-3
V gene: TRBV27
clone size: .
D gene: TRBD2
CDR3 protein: CASSFQSGRGTDTQYF
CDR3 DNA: TGTGCCAGCAGTTTCCAGAGCGGGAGGGGCACAGATACGCAGTATTTT

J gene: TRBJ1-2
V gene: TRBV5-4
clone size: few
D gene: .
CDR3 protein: CASSFSRGYTF
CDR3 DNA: TGTGCCAGCAGCTTCTCACGGGGCTACACCTTC

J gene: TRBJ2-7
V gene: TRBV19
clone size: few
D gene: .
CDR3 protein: CASSNPLSSHEQYF
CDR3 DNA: TGTGCCAGTAGTAATCCCCTCAGTTCCCACGAGCAGTACTTC

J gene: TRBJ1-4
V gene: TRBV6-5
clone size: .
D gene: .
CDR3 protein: CASSSRQPNEKLFF
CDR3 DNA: TGTGCCAGCAGTTCGCGACAGCCAAATGAAAAACTGTTTTTT

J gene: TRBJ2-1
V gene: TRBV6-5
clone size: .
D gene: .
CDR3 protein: CASSLVLCEQFF
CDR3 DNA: TGTGCCAGCAGCCTAGTATTGTGTGAGCAGTTCTTC

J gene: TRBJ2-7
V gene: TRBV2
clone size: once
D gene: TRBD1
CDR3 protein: CASVSIPGTGSYEQYF
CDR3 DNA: TGTGCCAGCGTAAGCATCCCCGGGACAGGGTCGTACGAGCAGTACTTC

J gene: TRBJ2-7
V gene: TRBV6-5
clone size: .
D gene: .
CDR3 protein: CASRPRRTSSYEQYF
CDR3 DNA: TGTGCCAGCAGGCCTAGACGCACGAGCTCCTACGAGCAGTACTTC

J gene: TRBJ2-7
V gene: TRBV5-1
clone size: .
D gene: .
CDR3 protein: CASSLGGLYEQYF
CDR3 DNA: TGCGCCAGCAGCTTGGGGGGGCTCTACGAGCAGTACTTC

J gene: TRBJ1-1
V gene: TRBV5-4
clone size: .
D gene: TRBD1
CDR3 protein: CASSFWPGGLETEAFF
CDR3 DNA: TGTGCCAGCAGCTTTTGGCCAGGGGGGCTGGAGACTGAAGCTTTCTTT

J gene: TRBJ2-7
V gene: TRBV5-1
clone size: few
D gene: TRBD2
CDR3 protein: CASTDGLAGYEQYF
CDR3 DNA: TGCGCCAGCACCGATGGACTAGCGGGCTACGAGCAGTACTTC

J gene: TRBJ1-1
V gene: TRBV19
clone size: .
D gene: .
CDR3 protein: CASSRRGGDTEAFF
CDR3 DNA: TGTGCCAGTAGTAGGCGGGGTGGGGACACTGAAGCTTTCTTT

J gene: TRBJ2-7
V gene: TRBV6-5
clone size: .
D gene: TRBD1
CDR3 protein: CASSTRDRVSEQYF
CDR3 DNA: TGTGCCAGCAGTACCCGGGACAGGGTAAGCGAGCAGTACTTC

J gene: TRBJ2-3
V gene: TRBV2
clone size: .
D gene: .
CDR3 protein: CASNSRRTADTQYF
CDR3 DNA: TGTGCCAGCAATTCCCGGAGAACGGCAGATACGCAGTATTTT

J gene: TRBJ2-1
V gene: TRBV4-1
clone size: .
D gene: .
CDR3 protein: CASSRFGGTLNEQFF
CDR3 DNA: TGCGCCAGCAGCCGCTTTGGGGGGACCCTTAATGAGCAGTTCTTC

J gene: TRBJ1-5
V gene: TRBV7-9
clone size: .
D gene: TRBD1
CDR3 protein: CASSPGTDLSNQPQHF
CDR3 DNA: TGTGCCAGCAGCCCCGGGACAGACCTTAGCAATCAGCCCCAGCATTTT

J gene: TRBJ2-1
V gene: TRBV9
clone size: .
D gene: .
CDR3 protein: CASSVRDISYNEQFF
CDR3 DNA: TGTGCCAGCAGCGTCCGGGACATCTCCTACAATGAGCAGTTCTTC